This T cell receptor beta chain came from a study of chemoradiotherapy in HPV16-positive cancers. Produced via immunoSEQ multiplex PCR; TCRdb's table is partial and in-frame only. The sample includes about 25,000 clones, approximately 92% seen only once; the top ten take roughly 23%. The ends lost 3 bases at V and 0 bases at J; junction bases unmatched: 4. The CDR3 loop spans 16 amino acids. The germline CDR1 and CDR2 sequences are KGHSH and LQKENI. The starting material was blood, obtained from a patient who underwent chemoradiotherapy. This receptor was obtained from a human donor with HPV-associated anogenital cancer. V usage is TRBV18 and J usage is TRBJ1-3; 8 bases line up with TRBD1. CDR3 DNA sequence: TGTGCCAGCTCACCCGGACAGGGTAGCTCTGGAAACACCATATATTTT. Translated: CASSPGQGSSGNTIYF.